This TCR beta chain derives from a study of T cell repertoires and HLA-DP antigens (dated by TCRdb to 2016 to 2019). Regarding the research as a whole: The study used an in vitro model of CD4+ T cell alloreactivity in which transduced HeLa cells presented allogeneic HLA-DP. Of the three donors, two were male and one was female, with ages ranging from the 18-to-29 band to the 60-to-69 band. The average DNA input was about 230 ng for sorted CD137+CD4+ samples versus roughly 1,200 ng for pre-culture CD4+ samples. The two alloantigens modelled structurally similar versus dissimilar alloantigens, differing from self at one and over nine peptide-binding groove amino acids, respectively.

In the case of this clone: What antigen it recognizes has not been identified. Base qualities are missing; no much larger clone stands one base away.

Beyond this particular receptor, the publication reports: Similar clonality (around 0.39) was observed for sorted CD137+ cells against both alloantigens, and this clonality was much higher than that observed in pre-culture samples (around 0.04). Average cumulative frequency of clones undetected before culture was approximately 40% against one allele and about 51% against the other. The naive and memory CD4+ repertoires were not analysed as separate populations. The study was limited by having just three donors, by relying on a non-physiological HeLa antigen-presenting system, and by using total CD4+ cells as responders.

Taken from the germline V gene, the CDR1 and CDR2 loops are SGHAT and FQNNGV. There are 17 amino acids in the CDR3, from cysteine to phenylalanine inclusive. Only the CDR3 DNA is retained, 51 bases long and in frame from the first base. The germline ends are 19 bases apart after V is trimmed by 1 base and J by 4 bases. TCRB CDR3 regions were amplified with the immunoSEQ multiplex PCR using forward primers for 54 TRBV segments and reverse primers for 13 TRBJ segments. Pre-culture CD4+ samples were sequenced at deep resolution, targeting 210,000 or so T cell genomes. Sequencing of the amplicons was done on an Illumina HiSeq System, giving 87 bp reads that spanned the CDR3. On the study's bioinformatics: PCR and sequencing errors in the reads were corrected, and alignment to IMGT reference sequences was used to define CDR3 regions. Synthetic template pools were used to estimate counts of templates and unique rearrangements. Clonality was calculated as 1 minus Pielou's evenness. The Daley-Smith estimator was used to estimate richness. Morisita's index was used to measure repertoire overlap. Clones present in cultured samples but not detected in the pre-culture repertoire of the same donor were defined as low-abundance clones. Here the immuneACCESS table is served through TCRdb, limited to in-frame sequences with V and J called. Missing clones are a known gap in these copies; in checked studies unresolved V genes cover under half, and the rest lacks a known reason. D and trimming come from the DNA, and the V and J calls and clone size come from that table. Across this sample there are around 100,000 clones, with 90% to 95% seen only once. Clones ranked in the top ten supply approximately 0.29% of the sample.

Magnetic bead negative selection was used to isolate untouched CD4+ T cells from Ficoll-separated PBMC, with an average purity of about 98%. Untouched CD4+ T cells were isolated with magnetic beads from Ficoll-separated PBMC, and a purity of roughly 98% was reached with negligible CD8+ contamination. Peripheral blood mononuclear cells came from the buffy coats of three healthy blood donors. All three donors were CMV seronegative. The DNeasy Blood & Tissue Kit was used for extraction of genomic DNA. TCRB sequencing was performed on genomic DNA from sorted CD137+CD4+ cells and pre-culture CD4+ baseline samples from each subject.

This receptor chain uses TRBV11-2 and TRBJ1-1; the D segment could be TRBD1, given 6 matching bases. The source is a woman under 30 in good health and CMV-seronegative. The sample taken for sequencing was CD4+ T cells from PBMCs. The CDR3 protein sequence reads: CASSLVPRGPAGTEAFF. The base sequence is TGTGCCAGCAGCTTAGTGCCCCGGGGGCCGGCGGGCACTGAAGCTTTCTTT.